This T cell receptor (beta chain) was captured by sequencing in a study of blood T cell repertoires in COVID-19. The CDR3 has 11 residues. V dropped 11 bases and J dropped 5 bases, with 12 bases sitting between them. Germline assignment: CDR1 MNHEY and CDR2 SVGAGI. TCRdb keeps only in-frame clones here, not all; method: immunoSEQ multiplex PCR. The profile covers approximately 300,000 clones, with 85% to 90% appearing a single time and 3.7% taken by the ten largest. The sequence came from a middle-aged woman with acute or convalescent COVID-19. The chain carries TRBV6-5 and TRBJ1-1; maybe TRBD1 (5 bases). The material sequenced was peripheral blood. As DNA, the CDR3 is TGTGCCGGGAAGCGGGGGACTGAAGCTTTCTTT. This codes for CAGKRGTEAFF.